This is a list of T cell receptor beta chains from one sample in a study of tumour-infiltrating T cells in Burkitt lymphoma. Sequencing used immunoSEQ multiplex PCR; TCRdb keeps in-frame clones, though not all of them. The table shows some 1,500 clones, with 35% to 45% occurring only once. Sequencing used tumor tissue. These receptors were taken from a human donor with Burkitt lymphoma. Both conserved end residues are part of each CDR3. D genes are given only for firm matches. Not every row has a clone size; where given, it reads once, few, many or a size class.

clone_size d_call j_call v_call cdr3_nt cdr3_aa
few . TRBJ2-7 TRBV5-1 TGCGCCAGCAGCTTGTTCTTGGGGGACTCCTACGAGCAGTACTTC CASSLFLGDSYEQYF
. . TRBJ2-2 TRBV7-8 TGTGCCAGCAGCTTTTTCCGGGACCCCACCGGGGAGCTGTTTTTT CASSFFRDPTGELFF
. . TRBJ1-1 TRBV30 TGTGCCTGGAGGGCAGAACCGAACACTGAAGCTTTCTTT CAWRAEPNTEAFF
few TRBD2 TRBJ2-2 TRBV30 TGTGCCTGGAGTGCCTACTCTCTAGCGGCCGGGGAGCTGTTTTTT CAWSAYSLAAGELFF
. . TRBJ2-5 TRBV15 TGTGCCACCAGCAGGCCGACAGACCTCCAAGAGACCCAGTACTTC CATSRPTDLQETQYF
. TRBD1 TRBJ1-1 TRBV4-1 TGCGCCAGCAGCCACCAGACAGGGCCCGGGGGTGAAGCTTTCTTT CASSHQTGPGGEAFF
once . TRBJ1-6 TRBV4-2 TGTGCCAGCAGCCAAGACGTAGATTCACCCCTCCACTTT CASSQDVDSPLHF
. . TRBJ1-1 TRBV6-5 TGTGCCAGCAGCTCCCCCGGCCTCGGGAGCACTGAAGCTTTCTTT CASSSPGLGSTEAFF
. . TRBJ2-7 TRBV18 TGTGCCAGCTCCCATACCTACGAGCAGTACTTC CASSHTYEQYF
. . TRBJ2-3 TRBV18 TGTGCCAGCTCACCACCCAGCACAGATACGCAGTATTTT CASSPPSTDTQYF
few . TRBJ1-3 TRBV5-1 TGCGCCAGCAGCTTGTGGGGCACAGGGCCTAGCTCTGGAAACACCATATATTTT CASSLWGTGPSSGNTIYF
few . TRBJ1-6 TRBV4-3 TGCGCCAGCAGCCAAGAAATGTCGCAGTCAAATTCACCCCTCCACTTT CASSQEMSQSNSPLHF
. . TRBJ1-4 TRBV9 TGTGCCAGCAGCCCCACGGCTGGAACTAATGAAAAACTGTTTTTT CASSPTAGTNEKLFF
. TRBD1 TRBJ1-1 TRBV9 TGTGCCAGCAGCTTGTCAGGGGGCGGGGTAACCTCTGAAGCTTTCTTT CASSLSGGGVTSEAFF
. . TRBJ1-1 TRBV4-3 TGCGCCAGCAGCCAAGAGGTGCTGATGAACACTGAAGCTTTCTTT CASSQEVLMNTEAFF
. . TRBJ2-1 TRBV7-9 TGTGCCAGCAGCTTAGGGCAAGGCGGCCCCAATGAGCAGTTCTTC CASSLGQGGPNEQFF
few . TRBJ1-1 TRBV18 TGTGCCAGCTCACCCACGATCAGGGCGAACACTGAAGCTTTCTTT CASSPTIRANTEAFF
. . TRBJ2-1 TRBV9 TGTGCCAGCAGCGTAGGTGCGAAGGGAGAATACAATGAGCAGTTCTTC CASSVGAKGEYNEQFF
few . TRBJ2-7 TRBV7-9 TGTGCCAGCAGCTTAGTGGGACAAAACTACGAGCAGTACTTC CASSLVGQNYEQYF
. . TRBJ2-3 TRBV5-4 TGTGCCAGCAGCCCCGCGGGGTCCGCAGATACGCAGTATTTT CASSPAGSADTQYF
few TRBD1 TRBJ1-3 TRBV7-9 TGTGCCAGCAGCCCTGGGACAGGGGGAGCTGGTGGCACCATATATTTT CASSPGTGGAGGTIYF
. . TRBJ2-5 TRBV5-4 TGTGCCAGCAGCTTGGGGCTAGCACAAGAGACCCAGTACTTC CASSLGLAQETQYF
. . TRBJ1-6 TRBV30 TGTGCCTGGATCCCCAGGGGCAGGGGAGGAGGTAATTCACCCCTCCACTTT CAWIPRGRGGGNSPLHF
few . TRBJ1-1 TRBV6-6 TGTGCCAGCAGCCAAAATCCCAGACCGTTTGAAGCTTTCTTT CASSQNPRPFEAFF
. TRBD2 TRBJ2-1 TRBV9 TGTGCCAGCAGCTCACAAAGCGGGGGCTACAATGAGCAGTTCTTC CASSSQSGGYNEQFF
few . TRBJ1-1 TRBV14 TGTGCCAGCAGCCAACTACAGGGTAGGACTGAAGCTTTCTTT CASSQLQGRTEAFF
. TRBD2 TRBJ2-3 TRBV7-9 TGTGCCAGCAGCTTACTTCGGGGGGGCGGGCCAGATACGCAGTATTTT CASSLLRGGGPDTQYF
. TRBD1 TRBJ1-2 TRBV28 TGTGCCAGCAGTTTAGGGGGACAGGGTGGATATGGCTACACCTTC CASSLGGQGGYGYTF
few . TRBJ2-7 TRBV6-5 TGTGCCAGCAGTTACGAAGGGAACCCCTACGAGCAGTACTTC CASSYEGNPYEQYF
. . TRBJ2-2 TRBV9 TGTGCCAGCAGCCCCCGGAGAGGACAACCGAACACCGGGGAGCTGTTTTTT CASSPRRGQPNTGELFF
. . TRBJ1-1 TRBV6-1 TGTGCCAGCAGTGAATACGGTGGGATGAACACTGAAGCTTTCTTT CASSEYGGMNTEAFF
. . TRBJ2-7 TRBV4-2 TGTGCCAGCAGCCAAGGGACTCCTCTGGCCTACGAGCAGTACTTC CASSQGTPLAYEQYF
. . TRBJ1-5 TRBV30 TGTGCCTGGAGTGTACTAGAGAAGGATCAGCCCCAGCATTTT CAWSVLEKDQPQHF
few TRBD1 TRBJ1-2 TRBV9 TGTGCCAGCAGCGGCGACAGGGAGTTGCCTTATGGCTACACTTTC CASSGDRELPYGYTF
. TRBD2 TRBJ2-1 TRBV7-2 TGTGCCAGCAGCTTTCTAGCGGGGGGGGGTAATGAGCAGTTCTTC CASSFLAGGGNEQFF
. TRBD1 TRBJ2-1 TRBV4-2 TGTGCCAGCAGCCGAGAGACAGGGTCGGATGAGCAGTTCTTC CASSRETGSDEQFF
. . TRBJ1-1 TRBV30 TGTGCCTGGAGTAGGGGGGTGAACACTGAAGCTTTCTTT CAWSRGVNTEAFF
. TRBD1 TRBJ1-5 TRBV11-3 TGTGCCAGCAGCTCCACTGACAGGGGACTCTATAGCAATCAGCCCCAGCATTTT CASSSTDRGLYSNQPQHF
. . TRBJ2-4 TRBV27 TGTGCCAGCAGTTCGTTAGCCAAAAACATTCAGTACTTC CASSSLAKNIQYF
few . TRBJ2-3 TRBV2 TGTGCCAGCAGTACGGTAGATACGCAGTATTTT CASSTVDTQYF
few . TRBJ2-3 TRBV4-3 TGCGCCAGCAGCCAAGGCAGCTGGAGCGGCACAGATACGCAGTATTTT CASSQGSWSGTDTQYF
. . TRBJ1-5 TRBV6-8 TGTGCCAGCAGCCGACTGGGAGGGTTTCAGCCCCAGCATTTT CASSRLGGFQPQHF
. . TRBJ2-3 TRBV5-1 TGCGCCAGCAGCTTGGGGTCCCAACGATCGACAGATACGCAGTATTTT CASSLGSQRSTDTQYF
few . TRBJ1-2 TRBV7-9 TGTGCCAGCAGCCCCTTAGCGGGGGATGGCTACACCTTC CASSPLAGDGYTF
. TRBD2 TRBJ2-5 TRBV6-1 TGTGCCAGCAGTGAACTAGCGGGGGCCCTGGAGACCCAGTACTTC CASSELAGALETQYF
few TRBD1 TRBJ2-7 TRBV7-9 TGTGCCAGCAGCTCACAGGGGGTCCGGTACGAGCAGTACTTC CASSSQGVRYEQYF
. . TRBJ1-6 TRBV5-6 TGTGCCAGCAGCTTTACACTGAGCTCCTATAATTCACCCCTCCACTTT CASSFTLSSYNSPLHF
. TRBD2 TRBJ2-2 TRBV6-1 TGTGCCAGCAGTGAAGGTGGCGGGGGGGCCTACGGGGAGCTGTTTTTT CASSEGGGGAYGELFF
few . TRBJ1-2 TRBV4-2 TGTGCCAGCAGCCAAGATCTACAGGTTTATGGCTACACCTTC CASSQDLQVYGYTF
. . TRBJ1-4 TRBV30 TGTGCCTGGAGTGTATCTGTGGGCGAAAAACTGTTTTTT CAWSVSVGEKLFF
few . TRBJ1-2 TRBV30 TGTGCCTGGAGTGAAGGGGACTATGGCTACACCTTC CAWSEGDYGYTF
once . TRBJ2-7 TRBV7-9 TGTGCCAGCAGCGTCACTGACGGGGAATACGAGCAGTACTTC CASSVTDGEYEQYF
. . TRBJ1-1 TRBV9 TGTGCCAGCAGCCTACAGGTAGACACTGAAGCTTTCTTT CASSLQVDTEAFF
. . TRBJ2-1 TRBV27 TGTGCCAGCAGTCAGTACCGGGCCTTATGGGATGAGCAGTTCTTC CASSQYRALWDEQFF
few TRBD2 TRBJ2-7 TRBV19 TGTGCCAGTACCACCTCTAGCGGGGGGGTACACGAGCAGTACTTC CASTTSSGGVHEQYF
. . TRBJ2-5 TRBV7-9 TGTGCCAGCAGCATACAAGCGGGACAGCAAGAGACCCAGTACTTC CASSIQAGQQETQYF
. . TRBJ2-7 TRBV28 TGTGCCAGCAGTTTAGTCCCCTACAGAGAGCAGTACTTC CASSLVPYREQYF
few TRBD1 TRBJ1-1 TRBV19 TGTGCCAGTAGTATCAGACAGGGTCGGGCTTTCTTT CASSIRQGRAFF
few . TRBJ2-1 TRBV4-3 TGCGCCAGCAGCCAAGATCCCCGTTATAGCTCCTACAATGAGCAGTTCTTC CASSQDPRYSSYNEQFF
large . TRBJ1-2 TRBV6-1 TGTGCCAGCAGAACCGGGACCGAAAGGCGCTATGGCTACACCTTC CASRTGTERRYGYTF